The clone carrying this T cell receptor beta chain was detected many times. The data belong to a study of molecular identifiers for immune sequencing clone quantification. TCRdb recomputed calls from the PCR reads with MiXCR, one row per CDR3 protein. The data show approximately 500,000 distinct CDR3 sequences, around 21% seen once. The CDR3 is 14 amino acids. Trimming removed 3 bases from V and 7 bases from J, with 15 bases in between. This chain connects TRBV12-3 or TRBV12-4 to TRBJ1-1, with D tentatively TRBD1 (5 bases). The specimen sequenced was naive CD8+ T cells from blood, with Jurkat cell RNA spiked in. Subset defined: FACS-sorted CD8+CD4-CCR7+CD45RA+ naive T cells. The receptor was isolated from a human donor in good health. Some libraries in this study had Jurkat cell RNA spiked in. CDR3 residues: CASSFPNGQGEAFF. The CDR3 region has the DNA TGTGCCAGCAGTTTTCCCAACGGGCAGGGTGAAGCTTTCTTT.